The next 11 T cell receptor beta chains were all read from a single sample in a study of T-cell memory formation after mild COVID-19. TCRdb re-derived calls from the 5' RACE reads in MiXCR, one entry per CDR3 protein. The sample has approximately 300,000 distinct CDR3 sequences; approximately 15% are singletons. The material sequenced was PBMCs or a T cell subset sorted from them (not recorded which). All receptors come from a young man who had mild COVID-19 (a few samples of this study predate the infection). Cell type and time point are not known.

This clonotype turned up a few times. The chain couples TRBV29-1 to TRBJ2-5; D perhaps matches TRBD2 (5 bases). The V and J ends lost 7 bases and 2 bases respectively, with 11 bases between them. Germline V gives CDR1 SQVTM, CDR2 ANQGSEA. The CDR3 sequence is 12 residues long. The CDR3 DNA is TGCAGCGGGGGAGAGGGTCAAGAGACCCAGTACTTC. This translates into CSGGEGQETQYF.

This sequence joins TRBV5-1 and TRBJ2-5; weak D call: TRBD1 (7 bases). The CDR3 totals 13 residues. V shed 8 bases and J shed 5 bases, with 16 bases lying between them. Germline V gene sequence: CDR1 SGHRS, CDR2 YFSETQ. CDR3 in amino acids: CASQEGAAETQYF. CDR3 in DNA: TGCGCCAGTCAGGAGGGGGCGGCTGAGACCCAGTACTTC. The whole variable domain, filled in from reference TRBV5-1 and TRBJ2-5, reads KAGVTQTPRYLIKTRGQQVTLSCSPISGHRSVSWYQQTPGQGLQFLFEYFSETQRNKGNFPGRFSGRQFSNSRSEMNVSTLELGDSALYLCASQEGAAETQYFGPGTRLLVL.

This clonotype showed up just a few times. V is TRBV23-1 and J is TRBJ2-5; tentatively, D is TRBD2 (6 bases). TRBV23-1 has ORF status, its function being uncertain. Trimming stripped 0 bases from V and 5 bases from J, with 7 bases between. CDR3 length: 13 residues. The CDR3 reads CASSQSAGETQYF. The DNA of the CDR3 is TGCGCCAGCAGTCAATCGGCGGGGGAGACCCAGTACTTC.

Many counts were recorded for this clonotype. The chain carries TRBV15 and TRBJ2-7, with unresolved D. Germline V gene lookup returns CDR1 LNHNV and CDR2 YYDKDF (reference sequence). The V gene lost 1 base and the J gene lost 0 bases, with 7 bases spanning the gap. The CDR3 has 14 residues. CDR3 sequence reads: CATSRGFSSYEQYF. CDR3 bases: TGTGCCACCAGCAGAGGATTTAGCTCCTACGAGCAGTACTTC. Variable domain in full (rest from reference TRBV15 and TRBJ2-7): DAMVIQNPRYQVTQFGKPVTLSCSQTLNHNVMYWYQQKSSQAPKLLFHYYDKDFNNEADTPDNFQSRRPNTSFCFLDIRSPGLGDTAMYLCATSRGFSSYEQYFGPGTRLTVT.

Only a few counts were recorded for this clonotype. The chain is built from TRBV7-2 and TRBJ2-5; 7 bases are shared with TRBD2. Trimming at V came to 0 bases and at J to 2 bases, leaving 3 bases not matched to a gene. CDR3 size: 15 residues. Germline CDR1 SGHTA, CDR2 FQGNSA. CDR3 protein: CASSLAPAGQETQYF. CDR3 DNA: TGTGCCAGCAGCTTAGCGCCAGCGGGGCAAGAGACCCAGTACTTC.

The rearrangement joins TRBV5-1 to TRBJ2-3; 8 bases are shared with TRBD2. The CDR3 loop spans 13 amino acids. Per germline, CDR1 SGHRS and CDR2 YFSETQ. Trimming cost V 7 bases and J 2 bases; bases outside gene matches: 3. The CDR3 coding sequence is TGCGCCAGCGGGACTAGAACCACAGATACGCAGTATTTT. Translated: CASGTRTTDTQYF. Supplemented by reference TRBV5-1 and TRBJ2-3, the full variable domain reads KAGVTQTPRYLIKTRGQQVTLSCSPISGHRSVSWYQQTPGQGLQFLFEYFSETQRNKGNFPGRFSGRQFSNSRSEMNVSTLELGDSALYLCASGTRTTDTQYFGPGTRLTVL.

This rearrangement joins TRBV4-3 to TRBJ1-2; weak D call: TRBD1 (6 bases). Germline CDR1 LGHNA, CDR2 YSLEER. The V gene lost 0 bases and the J gene lost 8 bases, with 10 bases spanning the gap. The CDR3 totals 13 residues. CDR3 sequence: CASSQDNRDGYTF. CDR3 DNA: TGCGCCAGCAGCCAAGATAACAGGGACGGCTACACCTTC.

Only a few counts were recorded for this clonotype. The V and J genes are TRBV6-5 and TRBJ2-1, with 13 positions matching TRBD2. Unmatched junction bases numbered 11, after V lost 5 bases and J lost 10 bases. CDR1 and CDR2 (germline): MNHEY, SVGAGI. The CDR3 has 16 amino acids. This CDR3 reads CASSRTTSGGGYEQFF. The CDR3 nucleotides are TGTGCCAGCAGTCGCACCACTAGCGGGGGGGGTTACGAGCAGTTCTTC.

This clonotype was counted a few times. V and J are TRBV12-5 and TRBJ1-1; 7 bases agree with TRBD1. CDR3 length: 13 amino acids. Trimming at V came to 6 bases and at J to 6 bases, leaving 7 bases not matched to a gene. The germline V gene has CDR1 LGHNT and CDR2 FRNRAP. The CDR3 reads CASGGNRGPEAFF. The CDR3 coding sequence is TGTGCTAGTGGCGGGAACAGGGGACCTGAAGCTTTCTTT.

The rearrangement links TRBV15 to TRBJ2-5; D possibly uses TRBD1 or TRBD2 (5 bases each). The CDR3 spans 14 residues. Germline assignment: CDR1 LNHNV and CDR2 YYDKDF (reference sequence). V was shortened by 3 bases and J by 2 bases, with 10 bases between the two germline ends. The CDR3 DNA sequence: TGTGCCACCAGCAGGCCGGGACGGCAAGAGACCCAGTACTTC. As protein: CATSRPGRQETQYF. The full variable domain, in which reference TRBV15 and TRBJ2-5 provide the parts outside the CDR3, is DAMVIQNPRYQVTQFGKPVTLSCSQTLNHNVMYWYQQKSSQAPKLLFHYYDKDFNNEADTPDNFQSRRPNTSFCFLDIRSPGLGDTAMYLCATSRPGRQETQYFGPGTRLLVL.

J is TRBJ1-3 and V is TRBV28; 8 positions match TRBD1. The J segment lost 4 bases and the V segment lost 2 bases, leaving 10 bases of the junction unmatched. From germline, CDR1 is MDHEN and CDR2 SYDVKM. The CDR3 spans 17 residues. CDR3: CASSLTRGRGLGNTIYF. The CDR3 DNA is TGTGCCAGCAGTTTAACCCGGGGCAGGGGGCTCGGAAACACCATATATTTT.